The table lists the clone carrying this T cell receptor beta chain with a few counts. The CDR3 spans 14 residues. The V end was cut by 6 bases, the J end by 5 bases, with 16 bases between. The germline gives CDR1 MNHEY, CDR2 SVGAGI. This entry comes from a study of blood T cell repertoires in COVID-19. Produced via immunoSEQ multiplex PCR; TCRdb's table is partial and in-frame only. In the table there are fewer than 500,000 clones, 85% to 90% of which are singletons. The sequenced sample consisted of peripheral blood. The chain uses TRBV6-5 and TRBJ2-5, with D perhaps TRBD2 (6 bases). The source is a young man with COVID-19, enrolled during active disease. The CDR3 DNA follows: TGTGCCAGCAGACACCGAACGGGGAGGGAGACCCAGTACTTC. The encoded protein is CASRHRTGRETQYF.